This TCR beta chain was profiled in a study of tumor-infiltrating lymphocytes in primary liver carcinoma. Production of TCR beta cDNA used roughly 480 ng total RNA together with a constant-region primer. Three-round nested multiplex PCR performed with slightly modified ARM-PCR produced the TCR beta libraries. Rounds one and two of PCR, each of about 10 cycles, were primed with TRBV1-TRBV30 forward primers and a C-beta reverse primer. Via MiXCR, TCRdb re-called the multiplex PCR reads, giving one row per CDR3 protein. The data contain about 190,000 distinct CDR3 sequences, around four fifths of them singletons. Concerning this clonotype: At one end, the junction sequence differs from germline, possibly due to a read error.

Between about 18 and 33 mg of unsorted bulk tissue served as the source from which RNA and DNA were co-extracted. Germline CDR1 SGHAT, CDR2 FQDESV (reference sequence). The CDR3 is made up of 17 amino acids. The receptor was derived from a man aged 40-55 years with primary liver carcinoma and hepatitis B virus infection. The specimen was tumor tissue from primary liver carcinoma. The chain is built from TRBV11-1 and TRBJ2-4, with D possibly called TRBD1 or TRBD2 (5 bases each). The CDR3 bases are TGTGCCATCAGCTTTCCCGGGACCAGCGGAACCAAAAACATTCAATACTTC. This codes for CAISFPGTSGTKNIQYF.